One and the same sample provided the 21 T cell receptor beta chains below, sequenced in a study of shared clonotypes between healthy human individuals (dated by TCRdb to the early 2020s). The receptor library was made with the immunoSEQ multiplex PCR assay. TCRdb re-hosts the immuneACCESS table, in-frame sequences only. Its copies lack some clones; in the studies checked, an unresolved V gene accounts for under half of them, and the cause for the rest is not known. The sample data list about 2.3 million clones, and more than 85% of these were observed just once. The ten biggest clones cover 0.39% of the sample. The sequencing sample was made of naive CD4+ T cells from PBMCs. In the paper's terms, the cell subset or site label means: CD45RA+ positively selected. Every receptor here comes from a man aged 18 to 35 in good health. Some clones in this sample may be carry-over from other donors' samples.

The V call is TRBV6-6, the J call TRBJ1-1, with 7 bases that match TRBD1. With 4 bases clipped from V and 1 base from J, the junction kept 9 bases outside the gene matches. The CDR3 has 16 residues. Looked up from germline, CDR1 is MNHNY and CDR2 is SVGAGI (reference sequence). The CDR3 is CASSLKWDSGNTEAFF. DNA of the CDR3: TGTGCCAGCAGTTTAAAATGGGACAGTGGGAACACTGAAGCTTTCTTT.

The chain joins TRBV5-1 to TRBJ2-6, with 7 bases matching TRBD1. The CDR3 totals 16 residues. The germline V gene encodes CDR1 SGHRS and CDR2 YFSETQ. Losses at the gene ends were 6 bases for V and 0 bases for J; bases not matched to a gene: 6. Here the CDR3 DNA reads TGCGCCAGCACCAGGGACAGCCGCTCTGGGGCCAACGTCCTGACTTTC. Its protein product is CASTRDSRSGANVLTF.

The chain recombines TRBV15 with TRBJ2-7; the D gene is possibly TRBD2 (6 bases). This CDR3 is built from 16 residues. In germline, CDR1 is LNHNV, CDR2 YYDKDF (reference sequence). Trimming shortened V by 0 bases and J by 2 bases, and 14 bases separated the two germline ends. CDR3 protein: CATSRDWSSVTYEQYF. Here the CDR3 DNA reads TGTGCCACCAGCAGAGATTGGTCTAGCGTTACCTACGAGCAGTACTTC.

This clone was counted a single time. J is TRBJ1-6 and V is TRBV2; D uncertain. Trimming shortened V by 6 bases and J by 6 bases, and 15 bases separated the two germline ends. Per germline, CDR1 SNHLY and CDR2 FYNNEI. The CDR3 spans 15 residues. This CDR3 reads CASSLGWSGNSPLHF. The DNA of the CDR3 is TGTGCCAGCAGCCTCGGGTGGAGTGGTAATTCACCCCTCCACTTT.

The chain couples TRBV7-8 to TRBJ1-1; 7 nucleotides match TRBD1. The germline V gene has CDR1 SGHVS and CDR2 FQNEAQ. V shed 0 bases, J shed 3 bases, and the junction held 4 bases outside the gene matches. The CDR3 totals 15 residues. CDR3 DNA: TGTGCCAGCAGCTTAGCATCCGGGACAGACACTGAAGCTTTCTTT. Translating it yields CASSLASGTDTEAFF.

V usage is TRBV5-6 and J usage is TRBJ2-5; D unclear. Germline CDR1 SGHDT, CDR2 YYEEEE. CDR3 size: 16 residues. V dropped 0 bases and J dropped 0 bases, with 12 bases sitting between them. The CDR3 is CASSLGSLKYQETQYF. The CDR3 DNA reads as TGTGCCAGCAGCTTGGGGTCGTTGAAGTACCAAGAGACCCAGTACTTC.

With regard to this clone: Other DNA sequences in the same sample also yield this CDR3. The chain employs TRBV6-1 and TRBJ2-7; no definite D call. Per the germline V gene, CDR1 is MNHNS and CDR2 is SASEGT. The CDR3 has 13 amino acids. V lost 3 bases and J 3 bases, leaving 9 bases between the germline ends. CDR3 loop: CASSDPGSYEQYF. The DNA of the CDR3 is TGTGCCAGCAGTGATCCGGGTAGCTACGAGCAGTACTTC.

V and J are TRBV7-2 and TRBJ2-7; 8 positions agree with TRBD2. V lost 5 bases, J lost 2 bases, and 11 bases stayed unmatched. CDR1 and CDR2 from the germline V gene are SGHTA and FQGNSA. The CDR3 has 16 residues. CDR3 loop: CASSQGLAGIAYEQYF. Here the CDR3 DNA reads TGTGCCAGCAGCCAGGGGCTAGCGGGTATTGCCTACGAGCAGTACTTC.

CDR3 protein: CASSRLTSTLSYNEQFF. The CDR3 DNA follows: TGCGCCAGCAGCCGCCTGACTAGTACCCTCTCCTACAATGAGCAGTTCTTC. This rearrangement joins TRBV4-1 to TRBJ2-1, with a tentative D call TRBD2 (6 bases). Germline V gene lookup returns CDR1 MGHRA and CDR2 YSYEKL. V was trimmed by 4 bases and J by 0 bases, leaving 16 bases between them. The CDR3 loop spans 17 amino acids.

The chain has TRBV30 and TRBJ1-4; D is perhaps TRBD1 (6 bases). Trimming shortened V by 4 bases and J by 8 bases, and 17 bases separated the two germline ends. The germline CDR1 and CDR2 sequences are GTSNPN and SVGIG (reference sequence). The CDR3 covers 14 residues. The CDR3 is CAWTPGQLGEKLFF. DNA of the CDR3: TGTGCCTGGACACCAGGACAGTTGGGCGAAAAACTGTTTTTT.

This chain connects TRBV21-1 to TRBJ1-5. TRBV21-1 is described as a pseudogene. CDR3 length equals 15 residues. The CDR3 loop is CASSKGGVSNQPQHF. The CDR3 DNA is TGTGCCAGCAGCAAAGGAGGGGTGAGCAATCAGCCCCAGCATTTT.

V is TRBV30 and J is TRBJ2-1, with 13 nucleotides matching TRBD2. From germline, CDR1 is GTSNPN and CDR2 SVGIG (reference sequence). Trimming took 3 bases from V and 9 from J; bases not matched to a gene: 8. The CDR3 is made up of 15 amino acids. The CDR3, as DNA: TGTGCCTGGAGCAAACTAGCGGGAGGGTGGAGTGAGCAGTTCTTC. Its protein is CAWSKLAGGWSEQFF.

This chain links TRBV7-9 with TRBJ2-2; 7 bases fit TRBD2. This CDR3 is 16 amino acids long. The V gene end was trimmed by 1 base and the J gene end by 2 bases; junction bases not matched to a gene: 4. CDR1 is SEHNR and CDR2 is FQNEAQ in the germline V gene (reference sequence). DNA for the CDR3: TGTGCCAGCAGCTTAGTTGGACTAGTTAACACCGGGGAGCTGTTTTTT. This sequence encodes CASSLVGLVNTGELFF.

CDR3 nucleotides: TGTGCCAGCAGCGCTTATACGGGGGCGCAGGACGCCACCGGGGAGCTGTTTTTT. Its translation: CASSAYTGAQDATGELFF. The chain has TRBV7-9 and TRBJ2-2; D is perhaps TRBD1 or TRBD2 (6 bases each). The germline V and J ends were trimmed by 5 bases and 4 bases, with 23 bases remaining between them. Germline V gene data show CDR1 as SEHNR and CDR2 as FQNEAQ (reference sequence). CDR3 size: 18 residues.

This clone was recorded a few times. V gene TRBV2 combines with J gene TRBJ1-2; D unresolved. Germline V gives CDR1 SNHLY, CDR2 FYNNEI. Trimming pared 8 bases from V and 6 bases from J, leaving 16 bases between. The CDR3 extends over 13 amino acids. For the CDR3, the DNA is TGTGCCAGCCCTCCGGCGGGTTTTGATGGCTACACCTTC. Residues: CASPPAGFDGYTF.

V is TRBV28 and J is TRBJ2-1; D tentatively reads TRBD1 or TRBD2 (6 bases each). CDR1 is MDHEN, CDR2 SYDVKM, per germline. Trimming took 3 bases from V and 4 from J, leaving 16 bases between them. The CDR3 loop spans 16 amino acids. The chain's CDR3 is CASSLGGEGGYNEQFF. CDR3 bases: TGTGCCAGCAGTTTGGGTGGTGAGGGGGGTTACAATGAGCAGTTCTTC.

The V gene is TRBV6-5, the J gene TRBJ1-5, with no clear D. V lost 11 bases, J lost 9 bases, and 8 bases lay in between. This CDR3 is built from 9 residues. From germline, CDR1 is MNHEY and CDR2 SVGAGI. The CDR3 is CAPRVPQHF. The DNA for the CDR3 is TGTGCCCCCCGAGTGCCCCAGCATTTT.

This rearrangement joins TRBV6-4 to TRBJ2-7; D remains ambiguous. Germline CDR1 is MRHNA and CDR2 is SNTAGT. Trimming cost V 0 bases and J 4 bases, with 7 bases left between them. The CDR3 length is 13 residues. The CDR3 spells CASSDSPGYEQYF. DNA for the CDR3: TGTGCCAGCAGTGACTCTCCTGGATACGAGCAGTACTTC.

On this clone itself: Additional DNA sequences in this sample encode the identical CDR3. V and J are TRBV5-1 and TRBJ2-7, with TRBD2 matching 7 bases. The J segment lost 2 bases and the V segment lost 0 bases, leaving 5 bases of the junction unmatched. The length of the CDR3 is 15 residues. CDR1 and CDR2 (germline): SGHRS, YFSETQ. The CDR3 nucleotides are TGCGCCAGCAGCTTGGGTCTAGCGGAGACCTACGAGCAGTACTTC. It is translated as CASSLGLAETYEQYF.

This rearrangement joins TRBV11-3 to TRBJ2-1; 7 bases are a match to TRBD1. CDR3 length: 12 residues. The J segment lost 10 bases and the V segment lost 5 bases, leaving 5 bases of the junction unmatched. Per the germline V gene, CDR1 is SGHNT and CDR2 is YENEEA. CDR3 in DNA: TGTGCCAGCAGCCGGGACAGCCGGGAGCAGTTCTTC. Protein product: CASSRDSREQFF.

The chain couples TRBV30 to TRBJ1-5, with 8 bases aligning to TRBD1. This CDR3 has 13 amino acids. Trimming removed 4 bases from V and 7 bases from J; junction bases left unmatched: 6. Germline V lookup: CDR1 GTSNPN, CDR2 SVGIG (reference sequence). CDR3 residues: CAWNVDREQPQHF. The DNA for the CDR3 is TGTGCCTGGAATGTGGACAGGGAACAGCCCCAGCATTTT.